The rows below give T cell receptor beta chains drawn from one sample of a study of beta chain features in type 1 diabetes. Produced via immunoSEQ multiplex PCR; TCRdb's table is partial and in-frame only. Here the sample spans roughly 41,000 clones, around 45% being singletons. Sequencing was done on a sample of central memory CD4+ T cells from blood. The receptors shown here come from a young woman in good health. The CDR3 runs from the conserved cysteine through the conserved F or W. Part of the rows lack a size; the others show once, few, many or a class for expanded clones.

CDR3 length: 12
V gene: TRBV5-4
clone size: .
CDR3 protein: CASSSKNTEAFF

CDR3 length: 14
V gene: TRBV7-8
clone size: .
CDR3 protein: CASSLEVTQGEQYF

CDR3 length: 18
V gene: TRBV5-4
clone size: once
CDR3 protein: CASSQELASGHRSYEQYF

CDR3 length: 17
V gene: TRBV5-1
clone size: once
CDR3 protein: CASSLALTNRNTGELFF

CDR3 length: 13
V gene: TRBV30
clone size: .
CDR3 protein: CAWSPRGHSPLHF

CDR3 length: 14
V gene: TRBV5-1
clone size: once
CDR3 protein: CASSLQGGIYEQYF

CDR3 length: 14
V gene: TRBV6-1
clone size: .
CDR3 protein: CASSEARGFGEQYF

CDR3 length: 13
V gene: TRBV4-2
clone size: many
CDR3 protein: CASRGGPNTEAFF

CDR3 length: 16
V gene: TRBV30
clone size: .
CDR3 protein: CAWSVPLVEVGQPQHF

CDR3 length: 15
V gene: TRBV11-2
clone size: .
CDR3 protein: CASSLGLADYNEQFF

CDR3 length: 14
V gene: TRBV5-1
clone size: few
CDR3 protein: CASSFDAGPGELFF

CDR3 length: 15
V gene: TRBV27
clone size: .
CDR3 protein: CASSLIAGESDTQYF

CDR3 length: 17
V gene: TRBV4-1
clone size: .
CDR3 protein: CASSQEESGAFGQPQHF

CDR3 length: 16
V gene: TRBV6-1
clone size: .
CDR3 protein: CASSAAMGLQNTEAFF

CDR3 length: 15
V gene: TRBV9
clone size: .
CDR3 protein: CASSERGRDNSPLHF

CDR3 length: 13
V gene: TRBV30
clone size: .
CDR3 protein: CAWSVLTQGPQHF

CDR3 length: 16
V gene: TRBV6-6
clone size: .
CDR3 protein: CASSYSLLVSGNTIYF

CDR3 length: 18
V gene: TRBV7-9
clone size: .
CDR3 protein: CASSLARGGPNIYNEQFF

CDR3 length: 16
V gene: TRBV7-2
clone size: .
CDR3 protein: CASSQFNVPEGYGYTF

CDR3 length: 14
V gene: TRBV21-1
clone size: .
CDR3 protein: CASSSATDHYGYTF

CDR3 length: 14
V gene: TRBV29-1
clone size: few
CDR3 protein: CSGARGQPADTQYF

CDR3 length: 14
V gene: TRBV5-1
clone size: .
CDR3 protein: CASSHVRVGYGYTF

CDR3 length: 17
V gene: TRBV5-4
clone size: .
CDR3 protein: CASSSWTSGGPTDTQYF

CDR3 length: 15
V gene: TRBV19
clone size: .
CDR3 protein: CASSRTGVTNEKLFF

CDR3 length: 15
V gene: TRBV28
clone size: few
CDR3 protein: CASSPQKAGDDTQYF

CDR3 length: 13
V gene: TRBV5-4
clone size: .
CDR3 protein: CASSLASADTQYF

CDR3 length: 12
V gene: TRBV2
clone size: .
CDR3 protein: CASSATSGAQYF

CDR3 length: 14
V gene: TRBV9
clone size: .
CDR3 protein: CASSVGGSGETQYF

CDR3 length: 15
V gene: TRBV5-1
clone size: few
CDR3 protein: CASSLRQEGNYGYTF

CDR3 length: 17
V gene: TRBV18
clone size: .
CDR3 protein: CASSPLGLAGVTDTQYF

CDR3 length: 13
V gene: TRBV7-8
clone size: .
CDR3 protein: CASTKLDTYGYTF

CDR3 length: 11
V gene: TRBV30
clone size: .
CDR3 protein: CAWIGLYSYTF

CDR3 length: 12
V gene: TRBV2
clone size: .
CDR3 protein: CAPEGKGTEAFF

CDR3 length: 12
V gene: TRBV6-1
clone size: .
CDR3 protein: CASSGTTAEAFF

CDR3 length: 15
V gene: TRBV19
clone size: .
CDR3 protein: CASSPEIQGWETQYF

CDR3 length: 14
V gene: TRBV11-2
clone size: .
CDR3 protein: CASSSRLRDTEAFF

CDR3 length: 16
V gene: TRBV2
clone size: few
CDR3 protein: CASSLTGTGNNQPQHF

CDR3 length: 14
V gene: TRBV10-3
clone size: .
CDR3 protein: CAISEEDGNQPQHF

CDR3 length: 15
V gene: TRBV6-5
clone size: few
CDR3 protein: CASSLQHSSGNTIYF

CDR3 length: 15
V gene: TRBV19
clone size: few
CDR3 protein: CASSRGQSSMGPQHF

CDR3 length: 15
V gene: TRBV6-6
clone size: few
CDR3 protein: CASSSETGANSPLHF

CDR3 length: 16
V gene: TRBV10-1
clone size: .
CDR3 protein: CASSESIGGNTGELFF